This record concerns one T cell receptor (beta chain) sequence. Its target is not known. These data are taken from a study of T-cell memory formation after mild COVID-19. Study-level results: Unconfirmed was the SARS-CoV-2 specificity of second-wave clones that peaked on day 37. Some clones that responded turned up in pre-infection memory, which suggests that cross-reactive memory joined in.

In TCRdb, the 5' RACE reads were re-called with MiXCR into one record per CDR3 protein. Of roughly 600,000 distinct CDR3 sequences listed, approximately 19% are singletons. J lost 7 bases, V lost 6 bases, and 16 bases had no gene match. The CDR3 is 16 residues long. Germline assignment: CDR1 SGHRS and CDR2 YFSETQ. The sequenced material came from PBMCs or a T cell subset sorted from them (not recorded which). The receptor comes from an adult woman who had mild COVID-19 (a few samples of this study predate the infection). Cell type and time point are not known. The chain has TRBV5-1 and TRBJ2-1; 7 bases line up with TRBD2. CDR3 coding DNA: TGCGCCAGCACGGTTACGGGAGGCCCCCTCTCAAATGAGCAGTTCTTC. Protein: CASTVTGGPLSNEQFF.